This passage covers 25 T cell receptor beta chains from one sample sequenced in a study of OX40 agonist ivuxolimab in advanced cancers. Produced via immunoSEQ multiplex PCR; TCRdb's table is partial and in-frame only. Of about 150,000 clones listed, 85% to 95% are singletons. This specimen consisted of CD4+ or CD8+ T cells sorted from blood, obtained in a trial of the OX40 agonist ivuxolimab. The origin of the receptors is an adult with an advanced solid tumor such as melanoma, head and neck, liver or kidney cancer.

The chain has TRBV19 and TRBJ2-7; TRBD1 matches at 7 bases. Germline CDR1 and CDR2: LNHDA and SQIVND (reference sequence). After removal of 3 bases from V and 4 bases from J, the junction contained 9 bases not matched to a gene. The CDR3 sequence is 15 residues long. Here the CDR3 DNA reads TGTGCCAGTAGTATTAAGTGGGGCAGGGGGTACGAGCAGTACTTC. Its translation is CASSIKWGRGYEQYF.

The V gene is TRBV11-1, the J gene TRBJ2-5; D is possibly TRBD1 (5 bases). V was cut by 1 base and J by 5 bases, with 14 bases left in between. This CDR3 has 15 amino acids. Germline assignment: CDR1 SGHAT and CDR2 FQDESV (reference sequence). CDR3 in DNA: TGTGCCAGCAGCTTAGGCCAGGGAAAGGGCGAGACCCAGTACTTC. Protein sequence: CASSLGQGKGETQYF.

V and J are TRBV7-9 and TRBJ1-1, with unresolved D. This CDR3 has 13 amino acids. Germline CDR1 is SEHNR and CDR2 is FQNEAQ (reference sequence). The V gene lost 4 bases and the J gene lost 3 bases, with 9 bases spanning the gap. The CDR3 reads CASSSEPDTEAFF. CDR3 sequence (DNA): TGTGCCAGCAGCTCTGAACCCGACACTGAAGCTTTCTTT.

For this clone: The same CDR3 is also encoded by other DNA sequences in this sample. This chain connects TRBV7-3 to TRBJ2-1; 11 bases are a match to TRBD2. The ends lost 5 bases at V and 3 bases at J; junction bases unmatched: 3. The CDR3 loop spans 15 amino acids. Germline V gene data show CDR1 as SGHTA and CDR2 as FQGTGA. CDR3 region: CASSTLAGGYNEQFF. The CDR3 nucleotides are TGTGCCAGCAGCACCCTAGCGGGGGGCTACAATGAGCAGTTCTTC.

The rearrangement joins TRBV6-6 to TRBJ2-1; 9 nucleotides agree with TRBD1. Losses at the gene ends were 2 bases for V and 2 bases for J; bases not matched to a gene: 4. The CDR3 runs 16 residues. Germline V lookup: CDR1 MNHNY, CDR2 SVGAGI (reference sequence). The CDR3 reads CASSYPGQGTYNEQFF. The CDR3 DNA reads as TGTGCCAGCAGTTACCCCGGACAGGGGACCTACAATGAGCAGTTCTTC.

The gene calls are TRBV5-1 and TRBJ1-3, with D possibly TRBD1 on 5 matching bases. The CDR3 runs to 16 residues. Germline CDR1 reads SGHRS; CDR2 reads YFSETQ. V was shortened by 5 bases and J by 0 bases, with 15 bases between the two germline ends. The CDR3 DNA is TGCGCCAGCAGTGGAGCAGGGCTGTCCTCTGGAAACACCATATATTTT. Its translation: CASSGAGLSSGNTIYF.

The chain combines TRBV4-1 with TRBJ1-5; no reliable D call. The CDR3 contains 14 residues. Germline loops: CDR1 MGHRA, CDR2 YSYEKL. Trimming took 4 bases from V and 7 from J, leaving 14 bases between them. The CDR3 nucleotides are TGCGCCAGCAGCCGTCCGGTGAGCGGACAGCCCCAGCATTTT. Translating it yields CASSRPVSGQPQHF.

The V gene is TRBV7-2, the J gene TRBJ2-5; tentatively, D is TRBD2 (7 bases). Germline V gene sequence: CDR1 SGHTA, CDR2 FQGNSA. The CDR3 length is 15 residues. Trimming took off 3 bases at V and 3 bases at J, with 14 bases between the two ends. The CDR3 region is CASSFGRGHKETQYF. CDR3 coding DNA: TGTGCCAGCAGCTTCGGGCGGGGGCACAAAGAGACCCAGTACTTC.

The gene calls are TRBV13 and TRBJ2-1, with 7 bases fitting TRBD1. The CDR3 loop spans 15 amino acids. Germline V gene data show CDR1 as PRHDT and CDR2 as FYEKMQ (reference sequence). V dropped 5 bases and J dropped 4; count of bases not matched to a gene: 8. This CDR3 reads CASSEGTAPYNEQFF. CDR3 sequence (DNA): TGTGCCAGCAGCGAAGGGACAGCTCCTTACAATGAGCAGTTCTTC.

This chain joins TRBV6-6 and TRBJ1-1; D gene unclear. CDR1 and CDR2 from the germline V gene are MNHNY and SVGAGI (reference sequence). V was clipped by 0 bases and J by 1 base, with 9 bases between them. There are 15 residues in the CDR3. CDR3 region: CASSYSPRRNTEAFF. In DNA, the CDR3 is TGTGCCAGCAGTTACTCCCCACGCCGGAACACTGAAGCTTTCTTT.

This clone was seen only once. V gene TRBV6-5 combines with J gene TRBJ1-1; D remains ambiguous. V was pared by 6 bases and J by 3 bases, with 8 bases between. CDR1 and CDR2 from the germline V gene are MNHEY and SVGAGI. The CDR3 covers 12 residues. The chain's CDR3 is CASRTGYTEAFF. The CDR3 DNA reads TGTGCCAGCAGGACGGGATACACTGAAGCTTTCTTT.

Concerning this clone: The junction departs from germline at one end; a sequencing error may be responsible. This chain connects TRBV4-1 to TRBJ2-1, with D tentatively TRBD2 (6 bases). There are 15 residues in the CDR3. The V gene's germline CDR1 is MGHRA and CDR2 YSYEKL. The CDR3 sequence is CASSQSTRSYNEQFF. CDR3 nucleotides: TGTGCCAGCAGCCAGTCGACTAGGTCCTACAATGAGCAGTTCTTC.

This chain links TRBV6-6 with TRBJ2-7; D unclear. The ends were cut back, 6 bases at V and 3 bases at J, with 12 bases in the middle. Per germline, CDR1 MNHNY and CDR2 SVGAGI (reference sequence). The length of the CDR3 is 13 residues. CDR3 nucleotides: TGTGCCAGCAGCCAACATAGCAGCTACGAGCAGTACTTC. It translates to CASSQHSSYEQYF.

The CDR3 bases are TGTGCCAGCAGCCCCCAGGGGACAGGCTTGTCCGGGGCCAACGTCCTGACTTTC. As protein: CASSPQGTGLSGANVLTF. V is TRBV7-6 and J is TRBJ2-6, with 8 bases identical to TRBD1. J gave up 4 bases and V 5 bases, and 13 bases lay outside the gene matches. Germline CDR1 is SGHVS and CDR2 is FNYEAQ. The CDR3 consists of 18 residues. The full variable domain, rest sourced from reference TRBV7-6 and TRBJ2-6, is GAGVSQSPRYKVTKRGQDVALRCDPISGHVSLYWYRQALGQGPEFLTYFNYEAQQDKSGLPNDRFSAERPEGSISTLTIQRTEQRDSAMYRCASSPQGTGLSGANVLTFGAGSRLTVL.

The V gene is TRBV5-1, the J gene TRBJ2-6, with D perhaps matching TRBD1 (6 bases). Germline V gene data show CDR1 as SGHRS and CDR2 as YFSETQ. The CDR3 is made up of 18 amino acids. With 0 bases removed from V and 2 bases from J, the gap between germline ends came to 15 bases. Written as DNA, the CDR3 is TGCGCCAGCAGCTTGGCCGCAGGGGCATTCACTGGGGCCAACGTCCTGACTTTC. This encodes CASSLAAGAFTGANVLTF.

The genes are TRBV6-6 and TRBJ2-7; 12 bases match TRBD1. Losses at the gene ends were 4 bases for V and 12 bases for J; bases not matched to a gene: 10. Germline V lookup: CDR1 MNHNY, CDR2 SVGAGI (reference sequence). CDR3 length equals 14 residues. This CDR3 reads CASSSPGTGGQGYF. The CDR3 DNA reads TGTGCCAGCAGTTCCCCCGGGACAGGGGGCCAAGGGTACTTC.

V is TRBV7-2 and J is TRBJ1-1, with D possibly TRBD1 on 6 matching bases. Germline assignment: CDR1 SGHTA and CDR2 FQGNSA. This CDR3 is built from 14 residues. V lost 2 bases, J lost 3 bases, and 10 bases lay in between. CDR3 DNA: TGTGCCAGCAGCTTATACAGGGCCCACACTGAAGCTTTCTTT. It translates to CASSLYRAHTEAFF. The full variable domain, completed using reference TRBV7-2 and TRBJ1-1, is GAGVSQSPSNKVTEKGKDVELRCDPISGHTALYWYRQSLGQGLEFLIYFQGNSAPDKSGLPSDRFSAERTGGSVSTLTIQRTQQEDSAVYLCASSLYRAHTEAFFGQGTRLTVV.

The chain links TRBV9 to TRBJ1-3, with D possibly matching TRBD1 (5 bases). The CDR3 is made up of 16 amino acids. In germline, CDR1 is SGDLS, CDR2 YYNGEE. V was pared by 3 bases and J by 0 bases, with 13 bases between. Here the CDR3 reads CASSAGTAHSGNTIYF. CDR3 nucleotides: TGTGCCAGCAGCGCCGGGACGGCTCACTCTGGAAACACCATATATTTT.

The V call is TRBV9, the J call TRBJ2-1, with 8 bases identical to TRBD1. Trimming removed 5 bases from V and 4 bases from J; junction bases left unmatched: 8. The CDR3 has 15 residues. CDR1 is SGDLS and CDR2 is YYNGEE in the germline V gene. CDR3 in amino acids: CASRAQGAGYNEQFF. Here the CDR3 DNA reads TGTGCCAGCAGAGCCCAGGGGGCTGGGTACAATGAGCAGTTCTTC.

This chain connects TRBV7-2 to TRBJ2-5; possible D gene TRBD2, 6 bases. CDR3 length equals 13 residues. Germline CDR1 SGHTA, CDR2 FQGNSA. Trimming stripped 7 bases from V and 6 bases from J, with 15 bases between. This CDR3 reads CASTIPGLQTQYF. The CDR3 DNA reads as TGTGCCAGCACCATCCCGGGACTCCAGACCCAGTACTTC.

The V call is TRBV6-1, the J call TRBJ1-1; D unclear. The germline V gene has CDR1 MNHNS and CDR2 SASEGT. This CDR3 comprises 11 residues. V lost 8 bases and J lost 3, with 7 bases in between. CDR3 sequence: CASLSYTEAFF. In DNA, the CDR3 is TGTGCCAGCTTGAGTTACACTGAAGCTTTCTTT.

The V call is TRBV29-1, the J call TRBJ2-5; D uncertain. CDR1 and CDR2 (germline): SQVTM, ANQGSEA. The CDR3 consists of 12 residues. Trimming pared 6 bases from V and 0 bases from J, leaving 8 bases between. The chain's CDR3 is CSVRQYQETQYF. CDR3 DNA: TGCAGCGTCAGGCAGTACCAAGAGACCCAGTACTTC.

The chain recombines TRBV7-2 with TRBJ1-1; weak D call: TRBD1 (6 bases). Germline V lookup: CDR1 SGHTA, CDR2 FQGNSA. V lost 3 bases to trimming and J lost 4 bases, with 12 bases between them. The CDR3 covers 14 residues. This CDR3 is CASSFQGGGTEAFF. For the CDR3, the DNA is TGTGCCAGCAGCTTTCAGGGAGGGGGCACTGAAGCTTTCTTT.

V usage is TRBV10-3 and J usage is TRBJ1-2; 11 bases are shared with TRBD1. The CDR3 consists of 15 residues. Per germline, CDR1 ENHRY and CDR2 SYGVKD. The V gene end was trimmed by 4 bases and the J gene end by 4 bases; junction bases not matched to a gene: 5. The CDR3: CAISVRDRGTYGYTF. CDR3 sequence (DNA): TGTGCCATCAGTGTACGGGACAGGGGGACCTATGGCTACACCTTC.

The chain is built from TRBV9 and TRBJ2-3; D tentatively reads TRBD1 or TRBD2 (5 bases each). The germline CDR1 and CDR2 sequences are SGDLS and YYNGEE. The V end was cut by 5 bases, the J end by 4 bases, with 8 bases between. This CDR3 has 12 amino acids. The CDR3 sequence: CASRGDADTQYF. In DNA, the CDR3 is TGTGCCAGCAGGGGGGATGCAGATACGCAGTATTTT.